One and the same sample provided the 27 T cell receptor beta chains below, sequenced in a study of memory CD4+ T cells and cytomegalovirus serostatus. The method was immunoSEQ multiplex PCR; TCRdb's version includes in-frame clones alone and lacks a portion of them. Among over 50,000 clones listed, 75% to 85% were seen once. The sort gate was single viable CD3+CD4+CD8-CD45RO+ cells for memory CD4+ T cells. Sequenced material: memory CD4+ T cells from blood. The receptor set was obtained from an adult in good health and CMV-seronegative.

J is TRBJ2-2 and V is TRBV18; 7 positions agree with TRBD1. The CDR3 is 13 residues long. CDR1 and CDR2 (germline): KGHSH, LQKENI. The V gene end was trimmed by 6 bases and the J gene end by 7 bases; junction bases not matched to a gene: 5. The CDR3 DNA sequence: TGTGCCAGCTCCGGGACAGCTAGCGGGGAGCTGTTTTTT. This sequence encodes CASSGTASGELFF.

The V and J genes are TRBV30 and TRBJ1-2; D unresolved. The germline V gene encodes CDR1 GTSNPN and CDR2 SVGIG (reference sequence). Trimming stripped 4 bases from V and 1 base from J, with 7 bases between. This CDR3 is 12 amino acids long. CDR3 nucleotides: TGTGCCTGGACAGCGAATAACTATGGCTACACCTTC. This codes for CAWTANNYGYTF.

The J gene is TRBJ1-2, the V gene TRBV19; 7 bases align to TRBD1. J lost 2 bases, V lost 6 bases, and 6 bases had no gene match. The germline gives CDR1 LNHDA, CDR2 SQIVND (reference sequence). The CDR3 runs to 14 residues. In nucleotides, the CDR3 is TGTGCCAGTAGCCTCGCAGGGGGGAACTATGGCTACACCTTC. Translating gives CASSLAGGNYGYTF. The entire variable domain, with the rest obtained from reference TRBV19 and TRBJ1-2, is as follows: DGGITQSPKYLFRKEGQNVTLSCEQNLNHDAMYWYRQDPGQGLRLIYYSQIVNDFQKGDIAEGYSVSREKKESFPLTVTSAQKNPTAFYLCASSLAGGNYGYTFGSGTRLTVV.

The chain joins TRBV18 to TRBJ2-7; 7 nucleotides agree with TRBD2. Germline V gene data show CDR1 as KGHSH and CDR2 as LQKENI. There are 14 residues in the CDR3. After removal of 4 bases from V and 2 bases from J, the junction contained 5 bases not matched to a gene. The CDR3 DNA reads as TGTGCCAGCTCACGACCGACTAGCCCCTACGAGCAGTACTTC. This translates into CASSRPTSPYEQYF.

The chain recombines TRBV6-1 with TRBJ2-7; 7 bases match TRBD2. This CDR3 has 15 residues. Trimming removed 4 bases from V and 2 bases from J; junction bases left unmatched: 8. CDR1 is MNHNS, CDR2 SASEGT, per germline. The CDR3 nucleotides are TGTGCCAGCAGTGCAGGGACTACTAACACCTACGAGCAGTACTTC. Encoded protein: CASSAGTTNTYEQYF.

The CDR3 coding sequence is TGTGCCTGGAGTAGGACAGAGAACTACGAGCAGTACTTC. Protein sequence: CAWSRTENYEQYF. The chain has TRBV30 and TRBJ2-7; possible D gene TRBD1, 6 bases. The CDR3 loop spans 13 amino acids. Trimming stripped 2 bases from V and 3 bases from J, with 11 bases between. The germline V gene encodes CDR1 GTSNPN and CDR2 SVGIG (reference sequence).

The chain joins TRBV2 to TRBJ1-3, with TRBD1 matching over 7 bases. This CDR3 is built from 14 residues. With V trimmed by 8 bases and J by 0 bases, 4 bases remained unmatched. Germline CDR1 and CDR2: SNHLY and FYNNEI. In DNA form, the CDR3 reads TGTGCCAGCCGGGGGGACAGCTCTGGAAACACCATATATTTT. It encodes CASRGDSSGNTIYF.

Worth noting for this clone: The identical CDR3 is also encoded by other nucleotide sequences in the sample. CDR3 DNA sequence: TGTGCCAGCAGTTTACGGGAAAGCAATCAGCCCCAGCATTTT. It translates to CASSLRESNQPQHF. The V gene is TRBV27, the J gene TRBJ1-5; D remains ambiguous. V was cut by 2 bases and J by 1 base, with 6 bases left in between. CDR1 is MNHEY and CDR2 is SMNVEV in the germline V gene (reference sequence). CDR3 size: 14 residues.

This clone was seen just once. The genes are TRBV28 and TRBJ2-3; the match to TRBD1 covers 8 bases. The junction had 7 bases not matched to a gene; V was cut back by 4 bases and J by 4 bases. Germline values: CDR1 MDHEN, CDR2 SYDVKM. This CDR3 has 15 residues. This chain's CDR3 is CASSSGGAGPDTQYF. CDR3 in DNA: TGTGCCAGCAGTTCAGGGGGCGCGGGCCCAGATACGCAGTATTTT.

This chain uses TRBV28 with TRBJ2-7; 10 bases agree with TRBD1. The germline V gene encodes CDR1 MDHEN and CDR2 SYDVKM. This CDR3 has 14 amino acids. The junction had 8 bases not matched to a gene; V was cut back by 6 bases and J by 6 bases. The chain's CDR3 is CASRPKTGGAEQYF. DNA for the CDR3: TGTGCCAGCAGGCCAAAGACAGGGGGCGCCGAGCAGTACTTC. Together with reference TRBV28 and TRBJ2-7, the CDR3 gives the full variable domain: DVKVTQSSRYLVKRTGEKVFLECVQDMDHENMFWYRQDPGLGLRLIYFSYDVKMKEKGDIPEGYSVSREKKERFSLILESASTNQTSMYLCASRPKTGGAEQYFGPGTRLTVT.

This rearrangement joins TRBV2 to TRBJ1-5; weak D call: TRBD1 (5 bases). The CDR3 consists of 15 residues. Between the trimmed V and J ends, which lost 3 bases and 5 bases, there was a span of 14 bases. Per germline, CDR1 SNHLY and CDR2 FYNNEI. The CDR3 sequence: CASSDGRAGDQPQHF. Written as DNA, the CDR3 is TGTGCCAGCAGTGACGGCAGGGCTGGGGATCAGCCCCAGCATTTT. Variable domain in full (rest from reference TRBV2 and TRBJ1-5): EPEVTQTPSHQVTQMGQEVILRCVPISNHLYFYWYRQILGQKVEFLVSFYNNEISEKSEIFDDQFSVERPDGSNFTLKIRSTKLEDSAMYFCASSDGRAGDQPQHFGDGTRLSIL.

The chain links TRBV15 to TRBJ2-7; no clear D. Germline lookup yields CDR1 LNHNV and CDR2 YYDKDF (reference sequence). V lost 1 base and J lost 0, with 10 bases in between. CDR3 length: 15 residues. The chain's CDR3 is CATSRAAVSSYEQYF. The CDR3 DNA follows: TGTGCCACCAGCAGAGCTGCGGTGAGCTCCTACGAGCAGTACTTC.

This chain links TRBV6-1 with TRBJ1-2, with TRBD1 identical over 8 bases. The germline gives CDR1 MNHNS, CDR2 SASEGT. This CDR3 comprises 14 residues. The junction had 7 bases not matched to a gene; V was cut back by 8 bases and J by 2 bases. The CDR3 region is CASDRDRKNYGYTF. The CDR3 region has the DNA TGTGCCAGCGACCGGGACAGGAAGAACTATGGCTACACCTTC.

This sequence joins TRBV19 and TRBJ1-5; no reliable D call. The CDR3 sequence is 15 residues long. V dropped 1 base and J dropped 0 bases, with 7 bases sitting between them. From germline, CDR1 is LNHDA and CDR2 SQIVND (reference sequence). This CDR3 is CASSIVRNSNQPQHF. The CDR3 DNA reads as TGTGCCAGTAGTATAGTTCGAAATAGCAATCAGCCCCAGCATTTT. The complete variable domain, with remaining parts taken from reference TRBV19 and TRBJ1-5, reads DGGITQSPKYLFRKEGQNVTLSCEQNLNHDAMYWYRQDPGQGLRLIYYSQIVNDFQKGDIAEGYSVSREKKESFPLTVTSAQKNPTAFYLCASSIVRNSNQPQHFGDGTRLSIL.

This clone was detected once. For the CDR3, the DNA is TGTGCCAGCAGCTTAGCGGGCCACGAGGATACGCAGTATTTT. Residues: CASSLAGHEDTQYF. The rearrangement links TRBV7-6 to TRBJ2-3; D remains unclear. Germline V CDR1 and CDR2: SGHVS, FNYEAQ. The CDR3 spans 14 residues. V lost 0 bases and J lost 6, with 10 bases in between.

The chain combines TRBV6-5 with TRBJ1-2; D remains unclear. The CDR3 totals 13 residues. V lost 2 bases and J 8 bases, leaving 12 bases between the germline ends. The germline V gene encodes CDR1 MNHEY and CDR2 SVGAGI. The CDR3 DNA follows: TGTGCCAGCAGTTACCTAGGGCTCGGGGGCTACACCTTC. This sequence encodes CASSYLGLGGYTF.

This clone was picked up one time. V gene TRBV5-5 combines with J gene TRBJ1-5, with D hard to call. The CDR3 totals 16 residues. Germline V CDR1 and CDR2: SGHKS, YYEKEE (reference sequence). V was trimmed by 1 base and J by 2 bases, leaving 13 bases between them. The CDR3 coding sequence is TGTGCCAGCAGCTTGCAGAGTGGACGGGGCAATCAGCCCCAGCATTTT. This gives the protein CASSLQSGRGNQPQHF. The full variable domain, completed using reference TRBV5-5 and TRBJ1-5, is DAGVTQSPTHLIKTRGQQVTLRCSPISGHKSVSWYQQVLGQGPQFIFQYYEKEERGRGNFPDRFSARQFPNYSSELNVNALLLGDSALYLCASSLQSGRGNQPQHFGDGTRLSIL.

V is TRBV15 and J is TRBJ2-1; D gene unclear. Trimming pared 8 bases from V and 5 bases from J, leaving 13 bases between. The CDR3 sequence is 13 residues long. The germline CDR1 and CDR2 sequences are LNHNV and YYDKDF (reference sequence). The CDR3 DNA is TGTGCCACCGCCCGATACAAAGACAATGAGCAGTTCTTC. As protein: CATARYKDNEQFF.

The J gene is TRBJ1-1, the V gene TRBV5-1; D unresolved. The V gene's germline CDR1 is SGHRS and CDR2 YFSETQ. The CDR3 runs 15 residues. The V end was cut by 3 bases, the J end by 4 bases, with 16 bases between. The CDR3 nucleotides read TGCGCCAGCAGCTCCAAGTCCGCCCGGAGCACTGAAGCTTTCTTT. Amino acids: CASSSKSARSTEAFF.

The rearrangement uses TRBV9 and TRBJ2-7; the match to TRBD1 covers 10 bases. J lost 2 bases, V lost 4 bases, and 3 bases had no gene match. CDR1 is SGDLS, CDR2 YYNGEE, per germline. The CDR3 extends over 14 amino acids. CDR3 nucleotide sequence: TGTGCCAGCAGCCGGACAGGGGGAGCCTACGAGCAGTACTTC. As protein: CASSRTGGAYEQYF.

V and J are TRBV10-1 and TRBJ2-7, with 8 positions matching TRBD2. Per the germline V gene, CDR1 is WNHNN and CDR2 is SYGVQD (reference sequence). V lost 3 bases to trimming and J lost 0 bases; unmatched junction nucleotides: 4. This CDR3 is built from 15 residues. The CDR3 is CASSDSGSSSYEQYF. The CDR3, as DNA: TGCGCCAGCAGTGACAGCGGGAGCAGCTCCTACGAGCAGTACTTC.

This sequence joins TRBV11-3 and TRBJ2-1; D gene unclear. Trimming shortened V by 2 bases and J by 1 base, and 12 bases separated the two germline ends. In germline, CDR1 is SGHNT, CDR2 YENEEA. The CDR3 contains 16 residues. CDR3 coding DNA: TGTGCCAGCAGCTTAACGACCGGCGGATCCTACAATGAGCAGTTCTTC. It is translated as CASSLTTGGSYNEQFF.

The DNA for the CDR3 is TGTGCCTGGGTTCCGGGACAGAAGCCGAACACTGAAGCTTTCTTT. Its protein is CAWVPGQKPNTEAFF. This chain uses TRBV30 with TRBJ1-1; 7 bases are a match to TRBD1. J was trimmed by 1 base and V by 5 bases; bases with no gene match: 10. The CDR3 is made up of 15 amino acids. CDR1 GTSNPN and CDR2 SVGIG come from the germline V gene (reference sequence).

This chain uses TRBV5-1 with TRBJ2-7; 11 nucleotides line up with TRBD1. The germline gives CDR1 SGHRS, CDR2 YFSETQ. V lost 3 bases and J lost 7; bases outside the gene matches: 12. There are 16 residues in the CDR3. The CDR3 DNA sequence: TGCGCCAGCAGCTCGGACAGGGGGCTATCCAAGGGGGAGCAGTACTTC. This encodes CASSSDRGLSKGEQYF. The complete variable domain, with remaining parts taken from reference TRBV5-1 and TRBJ2-7, reads KAGVTQTPRYLIKTRGQQVTLSCSPISGHRSVSWYQQTPGQGLQFLFEYFSETQRNKGNFPGRFSGRQFSNSRSEMNVSTLELGDSALYLCASSSDRGLSKGEQYFGPGTRLTVT.

The chain is built from TRBV29-1 and TRBJ2-5, with a weak D call TRBD2 (6 bases). The germline gives CDR1 SQVTM, CDR2 ANQGSEA. Deletions cut 4 bases from V and 1 base from J, with 13 bases between. The CDR3 has 14 amino acids. Here the CDR3 DNA reads TGCAGCGTTGGCCGCCCCGGGGGCCAAGAGACCCAGTACTTC. It encodes CSVGRPGGQETQYF.

This clone was detected only once. Written as DNA, the CDR3 is TGTGCCAGCAGTCTAACAGGGGGGGGCACCTACGAGCAGTACTTC. Translation gives CASSLTGGGTYEQYF. The rearrangement joins TRBV6-5 to TRBJ2-7; D perhaps matches TRBD1 (8 bases). This CDR3 has 15 residues. In germline, CDR1 is MNHEY, CDR2 SVGAGI. Trimming stripped 5 bases from V and 2 bases from J, with 16 bases between.

The chain couples TRBV11-2 to TRBJ2-7; D is undetermined. Trimming left V 3 bases short and J 2 bases short, with 14 bases between. Germline loops: CDR1 SGHAT, CDR2 FQNNGV. CDR3 length: 15 amino acids. CDR3 DNA: TGTGCCAGCAGCTTTGAGTCAGGTCTACCCTACGAGCAGTACTTC. It encodes CASSFESGLPYEQYF. Complete variable domain (other parts from reference TRBV11-2 and TRBJ2-7): EAGVAQSPRYKIIEKRQSVAFWCNPISGHATLYWYQQILGQGPKLLIQFQNNGVVDDSQLPKDRFSAERLKGVDSTLKIQPAKLEDSAVYLCASSFESGLPYEQYFGPGTRLTVT.